This passage covers 24 T cell receptor beta chains from one sample sequenced in a study of post-analysis software for immune sequencing data. Notes on the study in general: Patients had higher frequencies than controls of four to six TRBV segments, including TRBV5-6, TRBV5-1 and TRBV20-1.

Presence of unique molecular identifiers characterized the TCR beta cDNA libraries. TCRdb analysed the PCR reads with MiXCR anew, one entry per CDR3 protein. The profile shows 550,000 to 700,000 distinct CDR3 sequences, 40% to 50% of them singletons. No antigen is known for these receptors. Sequenced: blood. The receptors stem from a girl under 18 with multiple sclerosis.

This chain links TRBV4-2 with TRBJ1-2; D may be TRBD1 (5 bases). Germline CDR1 is LGHNA and CDR2 is YNFKEQ. Trimming took 8 bases from V and 4 from J, leaving 8 bases between them. The CDR3 is 11 amino acids. CDR3 coding DNA: TGTGCCAGCGGGGGGAGCTATGGCTACACCTTC. Protein product: CASGGSYGYTF.

The V call is TRBV4-1, the J call TRBJ2-7, with D perhaps matching TRBD1 or TRBD2 (5 bases each). Trimming shortened V by 0 bases and J by 3 bases, and 12 bases separated the two germline ends. The CDR3 consists of 15 residues. CDR1 and CDR2 (germline): MGHRA, YSYEKL. The CDR3 bases are TGCGCCAGCAGCCAAGATCAGGGACCGGTCTACGAGCAGTACTTC. Translated: CASSQDQGPVYEQYF.

This clonotype was observed a single time. This rearrangement joins TRBV10-3 to TRBJ1-5; the D gene is possibly TRBD1 (5 bases). Germline values: CDR1 ENHRY, CDR2 SYGVKD. The ends were cut back, 6 bases at V and 0 bases at J, with 9 bases in the middle. The CDR3 is 14 amino acids. The CDR3 region is CAIRGEYSNQPQHF. In DNA form, the CDR3 reads TGTGCCATCAGAGGGGAGTATAGCAATCAGCCCCAGCATTTT.

The rearrangement links TRBV5-1 to TRBJ2-5; D call uncertain. The CDR3 length is 15 residues. Trimming took 0 bases from V and 5 from J, leaving 14 bases between them. Germline CDR1 and CDR2: SGHRS and YFSETQ. The CDR3 here is CASSLGWAWLETQYF. The CDR3 nucleotides are TGCGCCAGCAGCTTGGGATGGGCCTGGTTGGAGACCCAGTACTTC. Complete variable domain (other parts from reference TRBV5-1 and TRBJ2-5): KAGVTQTPRYLIKTRGQQVTLSCSPISGHRSVSWYQQTPGQGLQFLFEYFSETQRNKGNFPGRFSGRQFSNSRSEMNVSTLELGDSALYLCASSLGWAWLETQYFGPGTRLLVL.

This clonotype appeared a few times. The chain has TRBV7-2 and TRBJ2-3; 7 bases line up with TRBD1. The CDR3 runs 14 residues. Germline CDR1 reads SGHTA; CDR2 reads FQGNSA. The trim removed 1 base at V and 8 bases at J, leaving 6 bases unmatched. The CDR3 reads CASSLGRQGATQYF. CDR3 bases: TGTGCCAGCAGCTTAGGCCGACAGGGCGCTACGCAGTATTTT.

This clonotype was observed once. The chain recombines TRBV6-5 with TRBJ2-3, with D perhaps assigned TRBD1 or TRBD2 (5 bases each). The CDR3 is 19 residues long. Germline V CDR1 and CDR2: MNHEY, SVGAGI. Trimming shortened V by 2 bases and J by 2 bases, and 23 bases separated the two germline ends. The CDR3 DNA is TGTGCCAGCAGTTACGGGTCGTACAGCGGACATGAGACCACAGATACGCAGTATTTT. Its protein product is CASSYGSYSGHETTDTQYF.

This chain connects TRBV6-6 to TRBJ2-4, with 11 bases identical to TRBD1. V shed 5 bases and J 6 bases; nucleotides not matched to a gene: 9. Germline V gives CDR1 MNHNY, CDR2 SVGAGI (reference sequence). This CDR3 spans 16 amino acids. Written as DNA, the CDR3 is TGTGCCAGCAGTACGGACCCGGGACAGGGGGGAAACATTCAGTACTTC. It encodes CASSTDPGQGGNIQYF.

This clonotype was seen only a few times. This chain links TRBV10-3 with TRBJ1-2; D remains ambiguous. Trimming took off 2 bases at V and 7 bases at J, with 11 bases between the two ends. This CDR3 is 13 amino acids long. CDR1 ENHRY and CDR2 SYGVKD come from the germline V gene. In DNA form, the CDR3 reads TGTGCCATCAGTGAGATAGGGAGAGGTGGCTACACCTTC. Translated: CAISEIGRGGYTF.

This chain uses TRBV10-3 with TRBJ1-1; D unresolved. Trimming left V 3 bases short and J 1 base short, with 12 bases between. This CDR3 has 15 amino acids. Germline lookup yields CDR1 ENHRY and CDR2 SYGVKD. CDR3 coding DNA: TGTGCCATCAGTGATCCGGCAGCCCAGAACACTGAAGCTTTCTTT. This sequence encodes CAISDPAAQNTEAFF.

J is TRBJ2-4 and V is TRBV5-5, with TRBD1 matching over 9 bases. Per the germline V gene, CDR1 is SGHKS and CDR2 is YYEKEE (reference sequence). There are 18 residues in the CDR3. The V segment lost 3 bases and the J segment 7 bases; nucleotides outside the gene matches: 17. The CDR3 loop is CASSSAGTGRGQWNIQYF. The CDR3 bases are TGTGCCAGCAGCTCAGCCGGGACAGGGAGGGGTCAATGGAACATTCAGTACTTC.

This clonotype has only a few counts. The chain combines TRBV29-1 with TRBJ2-5, with 14 bases that match TRBD2. CDR3 size: 17 residues. The V segment lost 5 bases and the J segment 4 bases; nucleotides outside the gene matches: 12. Looked up from germline, CDR1 is SQVTM and CDR2 is ANQGSEA. The CDR3 DNA reads as TGCAGCGTTTTGTTGACTAGCGGGAGGGCCGCGGCAGAGACCCAGTACTTC. Its protein is CSVLLTSGRAAAETQYF.

This clonotype was seen a single time. This chain joins TRBV12-3 or TRBV12-4 and TRBJ2-3; 11 bases match TRBD1. Losses at the gene ends were 5 bases for V and 8 bases for J; bases not matched to a gene: 9. The CDR3 is made up of 15 amino acids. CDR3 region: CASSLGTGGGGTQYF. CDR3 coding DNA: TGTGCCAGCAGTCTCGGGACAGGGGGTGGAGGTACGCAGTATTTT.

About this clonotype itself: This likely comes from a read error, as the CDR3 has no conserved phenylalanine or tryptophan at its end. The chain carries TRBV6-6 and TRBJ2-3; D not resolved. Germline V gives CDR1 MNHNY, CDR2 SVGAGI (reference sequence). The CDR3 extends over 15 amino acids. V was clipped by 4 bases and J by 0 bases, with 11 bases between them. The DNA for the CDR3 is TGTGCCAGCAGTTCCCTGGGCGAGAGCACAGATACGCAGTATTTG. Translation gives CASSSLGESTDTQYL.

This chain links TRBV18 with TRBJ2-1; 11 nucleotides line up with TRBD1. The CDR3 has 17 amino acids. Germline V gene data show CDR1 as KGHSH and CDR2 as LQKENI. Trimming cost V 0 bases and J 7 bases; bases outside gene matches: 8. The CDR3 bases are TGTGCCAGCTCACCACCGAGGCGGACAGGGGGCCCTAATGAGCAGTTCTTC. It specifies CASSPPRRTGGPNEQFF.

This rearrangement joins TRBV6-6 to TRBJ2-7; 9 bases match TRBD1. Germline V gene lookup returns CDR1 MNHNY and CDR2 SVGAGI (reference sequence). CDR3 length equals 15 residues. With 4 bases clipped from V and 2 bases from J, the junction kept 6 bases outside the gene matches. The CDR3 loop reads CASSSRTGVTYEQYF. The CDR3 DNA follows: TGTGCCAGCAGTTCGCGGACAGGGGTTACCTACGAGCAGTACTTC.

In its sample, this clonotype was seen many times. CDR3 amino acids: CSASTSYYGYTF. In DNA, the CDR3 is TGCAGTGCTTCTACATCTTACTATGGCTACACCTTC. This rearrangement joins TRBV20-1 to TRBJ1-2; the D is unclear. Germline-derived CDR1 and CDR2 are DFQATT and SNEGSKA (reference sequence). The CDR3 is made up of 12 amino acids. V shed 5 bases and J shed 3 bases, with 10 bases lying between them.

In this sample, this clonotype turned up a few times. The rearrangement joins TRBV12-3 or TRBV12-4 to TRBJ1-2; a weak D match, TRBD1 (5 bases). The CDR3 runs to 14 residues. V gave up 5 bases and J gave up 3 bases, with 13 bases separating them. The CDR3 DNA reads TGTGCCAGCAGTCCCAGGGTGGAGGACTATGGCTACACCTTC. Protein: CASSPRVEDYGYTF.

The sample holds a few counts of this clonotype. This chain links TRBV7-6 with TRBJ2-7, with 10 nucleotides matching TRBD2. Trimming removed 3 bases from V and 3 bases from J; junction bases left unmatched: 11. Germline CDR1 and CDR2: SGHVS and FNYEAQ. This CDR3 is 17 amino acids long. For the CDR3, the DNA is TGTGCCAGCAGCTTGGCCCCTACTAGCGGGGATAACTACGAGCAGTACTTC. This encodes CASSLAPTSGDNYEQYF.

This clonotype has more than one count but fewer than ten. The chain combines TRBV29-1 with TRBJ2-7; D is perhaps TRBD2 (5 bases). The CDR3 sequence is 11 residues long. Trimming took off 4 bases at V and 6 bases at J, with 10 bases between the two ends. Germline V gene lookup returns CDR1 SQVTM and CDR2 ANQGSEA. The DNA of the CDR3 is TGCAGCGTTGGTGGCAGCGGCGAGCAGTACTTC. Its translation: CSVGGSGEQYF.

This clonotype was observed a handful of times. This chain uses TRBV7-3 with TRBJ2-3, with D perhaps matching TRBD1 or TRBD2 (7 bases each). V dropped 8 bases and J dropped 4 bases, with 13 bases sitting between them. CDR1 is SGHTA, CDR2 FQGTGA, per germline. The CDR3 totals 13 residues. CDR3 DNA sequence: TGTGCCAGCGGGGAGGGGGCGGCAGATACGCAGTATTTT. It codes for CASGEGAADTQYF.

The J gene is TRBJ2-3, the V gene TRBV6-5, with a possible D match to TRBD1 (6 bases). Germline assignment: CDR1 MNHEY and CDR2 SVGAGI. The CDR3 loop spans 13 amino acids. V was clipped by 6 bases and J by 5 bases, with 12 bases between them. The CDR3 loop reads CASRRQVGDTQYF. The CDR3 DNA sequence: TGTGCCAGCAGGCGACAGGTGGGAGATACGCAGTATTTT.

The gene calls are TRBV2 and TRBJ1-2, with D maybe TRBD1 (5 bases). From germline, CDR1 is SNHLY and CDR2 FYNNEI. The length of the CDR3 is 15 residues. V shed 4 bases and J shed 2 bases, with 14 bases lying between them. CDR3 in amino acids: CASSVGGTLNYGYTF. As DNA, the CDR3 is TGTGCCAGCAGTGTGGGGGGGACCCTAAACTATGGCTACACCTTC.

There are a few counts of this clonotype. CDR3 bases: TGCGCCAGCAGCGTGGGCAGTCGACGCACAGATACGCAGTATTTT. This sequence encodes CASSVGSRRTDTQYF. The chain has TRBV5-1 and TRBJ2-3; D gene ambiguous. Germline CDR1 and CDR2: SGHRS and YFSETQ. CDR3 length equals 15 residues. V gave up 4 bases and J gave up 1 base, with 13 bases separating them.

The genes are TRBV6-5 and TRBJ2-4; D is perhaps TRBD2 (6 bases). The J call may be faulty, since TRBJ2-7 better matches the DNA end. In germline, CDR1 is MNHEY, CDR2 SVGAGI. The CDR3 is 16 residues long. The CDR3 nucleotides are TGTGCCAGCAGTTACTCTCGGAGCGGGCGGCCCTACGAGCAGTACTTC. It specifies CASSYSRSGRPYEQYF.